The table lists the clone carrying this T cell receptor beta chain with a few counts. This record belongs to a study of T cells in Graves' hyperthyroidism and ophthalmopathy. What was amplified from RNA transcripts were TCR beta CDR3 regions. First-round RT-PCR of the TCR CDR3 relied on the HTBI primer set. TCRdb independently ran MiXCR on the multiplex PCR reads; one entry per CDR3 protein. The table includes about 580,000 distinct CDR3 sequences, about 15% detected once. The germline V gene has CDR1 MGHRA and CDR2 YSYEKL. CDR3 length equals 15 residues. V shed 0 bases and J shed 0 bases, with 9 bases lying between them.

What was sequenced was blood. J is TRBJ2-7 and V is TRBV4-1, with D perhaps matching TRBD2 (5 bases). The source is a young woman with Graves' hyperthyroidism that later progressed to Graves' ophthalmopathy. The CDR3 loop is CASSQEVTSSYEQYF. In DNA, the CDR3 is TGCGCCAGCAGCCAAGAGGTAACTAGCTCCTACGAGCAGTACTTC.